What follows are 19 T cell receptor beta chains derived from one specimen sequenced in a study of graft-versus-host responses after intestinal transplantation. Profiled with immunoSEQ multiplex PCR; TCRdb holds only in-frame clones, not every one. This sample has 96,000 or so clones, with roughly 90% found just once. No antigens are known for them. Sequenced material: unstimulated CD4+ T cells sorted from spleen or lymph node cells, taken before intestinal transplant. The receptors originated from a human donor who received an intestinal transplant.

The count of this clone is one. The chain recombines TRBV6-1 with TRBJ2-5; 9 bases align to TRBD2. The J segment lost 7 bases and the V segment lost 4 bases, leaving 13 bases of the junction unmatched. The CDR3 has 16 amino acids. The germline V gene has CDR1 MNHNS and CDR2 SASEGT. In DNA form, the CDR3 reads TGTGCCAGCAGTGCCCGTCCTACGCGGGGGGGCGGGACCCAGTACTTC. Translation gives CASSARPTRGGGTQYF.

This chain joins TRBV5-6 and TRBJ2-3, with 11 bases identical to TRBD1. This CDR3 is built from 16 residues. Trimming took 2 bases from V and 6 from J; bases not matched to a gene: 8. From germline, CDR1 is SGHDT and CDR2 YYEEEE. CDR3 DNA: TGTGCCAGCAGCTTCATTCCCGGGACAGGGGGGGATACGCAGTATTTT. Translated, it gives CASSFIPGTGGDTQYF.

In regard to this clone: The junction does not match germline at one end; this may be a read error. V gene TRBV9 combines with J gene TRBJ2-4; maybe TRBD1 (5 bases). CDR1 is SGDLS, CDR2 YYNGEE, per germline. The CDR3 runs 12 residues. CDR3 bases: TGTGCCAGCAGCCCGGACAAAATCATTCAGTACTTC. It is translated as CASSPDKIIQYF.

The CDR3 coding sequence is TGTGCCAGCAGAGCAGACGGAGGAAACACTGAAGCTTTCTTT. It codes for CASRADGGNTEAFF. The J gene is TRBJ1-1, the V gene TRBV6-5; no firm D call. Germline CDR1 and CDR2: MNHEY and SVGAGI. The V and J ends lost 6 bases and 2 bases respectively, with 13 bases between them. There are 14 residues in the CDR3.

The gene calls are TRBV5-6 and TRBJ2-1; TRBD2 matches 9 bases. Per germline, CDR1 SGHDT and CDR2 YYEEEE. The junction had 13 bases not matched to a gene; V was cut back by 0 bases and J by 6 bases. The CDR3 loop spans 18 amino acids. The CDR3 is CASSLAKREVWIPNEQFF. The DNA of the CDR3 is TGTGCCAGCAGCTTGGCGAAGCGGGAGGTGTGGATTCCCAATGAGCAGTTCTTC.

The rearrangement uses TRBV5-1 and TRBJ2-5; 11 bases are a match to TRBD2. CDR3 length: 14 amino acids. The ends lost 4 bases at V and 7 bases at J; junction bases unmatched: 6. Germline lookup yields CDR1 SGHRS and CDR2 YFSETQ. The CDR3 spells CASSDSLAGGTQYF. The CDR3, as DNA: TGCGCCAGCAGCGACTCCCTAGCGGGGGGGACCCAGTACTTC.

This chain uses TRBV19 with TRBJ2-7, with TRBD1 as a possible D gene (6 bases). V was pared by 5 bases and J by 5 bases, with 16 bases between. The length of the CDR3 is 14 residues. Germline lookup yields CDR1 LNHDA and CDR2 SQIVND (reference sequence). The CDR3 DNA is TGTGCCAGTAGTCCTGGACAGCCTCCCCACGAGCAGTACTTC. It translates to CASSPGQPPHEQYF.

The chain carries TRBV27 and TRBJ1-1, with D possibly TRBD1 on 6 matching bases. Trimming pared 7 bases from V and 10 bases from J, leaving 13 bases between. Germline loops: CDR1 MNHEY, CDR2 SMNVEV (reference sequence). The length of the CDR3 is 11 residues. CDR3 region: CASTGGERAFF. DNA of the CDR3: TGTGCCAGCACGGGGGGCGAAAGAGCTTTCTTT.

The chain employs TRBV4-3 and TRBJ1-1; TRBD1 might be the D (5 bases). Germline V gene sequence: CDR1 LGHNA, CDR2 YSLEER. The CDR3 length is 16 residues. V gave up 0 bases and J gave up 0 bases, with 11 bases separating them. The CDR3 loop is CASSQDSGPMNTEAFF. CDR3 sequence (DNA): TGCGCCAGCAGCCAAGATTCAGGGCCAATGAACACTGAAGCTTTCTTT.

CDR3: CASNVGGINQPQHF. The CDR3, as DNA: TGTGCCAGCAATGTCGGAGGGATCAATCAGCCCCAGCATTTT. The genes are TRBV2 and TRBJ1-5; D uncertain. Trimming pared 7 bases from V and 3 bases from J, leaving 13 bases between. In germline, CDR1 is SNHLY, CDR2 FYNNEI. This CDR3 is 14 amino acids long.

J is TRBJ2-5 and V is TRBV7-2; TRBD1 is a possible D gene (7 bases). This CDR3 has 14 amino acids. V was trimmed by 2 bases and J by 3 bases, leaving 10 bases between them. The germline V gene has CDR1 SGHTA and CDR2 FQGNSA. CDR3 in DNA: TGTGCCAGCAGCTTAATCAGGGGGGAAGAGACCCAGTACTTC. Encoded protein: CASSLIRGEETQYF. Drawing the rest from reference TRBV7-2 and TRBJ2-5, the complete variable domain is GAGVSQSPSNKVTEKGKDVELRCDPISGHTALYWYRQSLGQGLEFLIYFQGNSAPDKSGLPSDRFSAERTGGSVSTLTIQRTQQEDSAVYLCASSLIRGEETQYFGPGTRLLVL.

This chain connects TRBV7-2 to TRBJ2-7, with a weak D call TRBD2 (6 bases). V lost 2 bases and J 2 bases, leaving 13 bases between the germline ends. Germline V gene data show CDR1 as SGHTA and CDR2 as FQGNSA. The length of the CDR3 is 15 residues. CDR3 loop: CASSLSAGFPYEQYF. The CDR3 region has the DNA TGTGCCAGCAGCTTATCCGCGGGATTCCCCTACGAGCAGTACTTC.

The CDR3 here is CASSLPSGQETQYF. CDR3 coding DNA: TGCGCCAGCAGCTTGCCTAGCGGCCAAGAGACCCAGTACTTC. The rearrangement links TRBV5-1 to TRBJ2-5; TRBD2 matches 7 bases. CDR1 and CDR2 from the germline V gene are SGHRS and YFSETQ. There are 14 residues in the CDR3. Trimming removed 1 base from V and 1 base from J; junction bases left unmatched: 1.

The table lists this clone with a few counts. The chain is built from TRBV2 and TRBJ1-6, with 7 bases fitting TRBD1. The CDR3 totals 14 residues. Germline values: CDR1 SNHLY, CDR2 FYNNEI. V was clipped by 9 bases and J by 7 bases; unmatched bases: 9. In nucleotides, the CDR3 is TGTGCCAGTGACAGGGTGGTCGACAATTCACCCCTCCACTTT. Its translation is CASDRVVDNSPLHF.

With respect to this clone: Other DNA sequences in the sample encode the same CDR3. The chain is built from TRBV6-1 and TRBJ1-3, with D possibly matching TRBD1 (5 bases). V dropped 3 bases and J dropped 0 bases, with 6 bases sitting between them. The germline gives CDR1 MNHNS, CDR2 SASEGT. The CDR3 sequence is 14 residues long. In DNA, the CDR3 is TGTGCCAGCAGTGACAGGGTCTCTGGAAACACCATATATTTT. Translation: CASSDRVSGNTIYF.

This clone showed up just once. The chain carries TRBV14 and TRBJ2-3, with 7 bases aligning to TRBD2. CDR1 is SGHDN and CDR2 is FVKESK in the germline V gene. V gave up 4 bases and J gave up 7 bases; unmatched junction bases: 5. The CDR3 runs to 13 residues. CDR3 in DNA: TGTGCCAGCAGCCGCGGGACTATCAATACGCAGTATTTT. Translation gives CASSRGTINTQYF.

The chain uses TRBV9 and TRBJ1-1, with 8 bases aligning to TRBD1. CDR1 and CDR2 (germline): SGDLS, YYNGEE. The V gene end was trimmed by 4 bases and the J gene end by 1 base; junction bases not matched to a gene: 6. This CDR3 is 15 amino acids long. CDR3 nucleotides: TGTGCCAGCAGCCCCTCGGACAGGGCGAACACTGAAGCTTTCTTT. Its translation: CASSPSDRANTEAFF.

The chain employs TRBV4-2 and TRBJ1-2; 7 positions match TRBD1. Germline V CDR1 and CDR2: LGHNA, YNFKEQ. The CDR3 runs 16 residues. Trimming took 1 base from V and 5 from J; bases not matched to a gene: 10. The CDR3 protein is CASSQVSVTGSYGYTF. DNA of the CDR3: TGTGCCAGCAGCCAAGTATCCGTGACAGGGTCTTATGGCTACACCTTC.

The chain employs TRBV5-1 and TRBJ2-5; D is perhaps TRBD2 (6 bases). From germline, CDR1 is SGHRS and CDR2 YFSETQ. This CDR3 has 13 residues. Trimming shortened V by 4 bases and J by 5 bases, and 12 bases separated the two germline ends. CDR3 sequence (DNA): TGCGCCAGCAGCGGGGGGAACTACGAGACCCAGTACTTC. It is translated as CASSGGNYETQYF.